This T cell receptor (beta chain) comes out of a study of T-cell memory formation after mild COVID-19. Study-wide results and caveats: Among clones peaking at day 37 in the second wave, SARS-CoV-2 specificity remained unconfirmed. A second wave expanding day 15 to 37 was CD4+-biased; contracting clones were balanced. Largely, contracting CD4+ clones fell within CM and EM, and contracting CD8+ clones within EMRA.

A few counts support this clonotype. Its antigen is unidentified. 5'RACE primed at constant segments yielded TCR alpha and TCR beta cDNA libraries bearing sample barcodes and UMIs. TCRdb passed the 5' RACE reads through MiXCR, listing each CDR3 protein once. The sample carries approximately 260,000 distinct CDR3 sequences, 16% recorded once. This TCR derives from a man aged 18 to 30 who had mild COVID-19 (a few samples of this study predate the infection). Cell type and time point are not known. Sequences were obtained from PBMCs or a T cell subset sorted from them (not recorded which).

The CDR3 region is CAISRGTLVSGELFF. The CDR3 region has the DNA TGTGCCATCAGCAGGGGAACTCTGGTCTCCGGGGAGCTGTTTTTT. The genes are TRBV10-3 and TRBJ2-2; perhaps TRBD1 as D (6 bases). Trimming took 6 bases from V and 6 from J, leaving 17 bases between them. This CDR3 has 15 amino acids. Germline values: CDR1 ENHRY, CDR2 SYGVKD.